This T cell receptor beta chain originates from a study of OX40 agonist ivuxolimab in advanced cancers. At the level of the study: Patients were dosed intravenously with ivuxolimab at 0.01 to 10 mg/kg every 2 weeks.

Sequenced by immunoSEQ multiplex PCR; TCRdb stores in-frame clones only, minus some. The sample yields under 80,000 clones, roughly four fifths seen once. Turning to this clone: What it recognizes is unknown.

Notes on the study in general: With doses of 0.1-3.0 mg/kg, partial responders showed among the lowest clonal expansion.

This sequence originates from an adult with an advanced solid tumor such as melanoma, head and neck, liver or kidney cancer. Here the sequenced sample was CD4+ or CD8+ T cells sorted from blood, taken in a trial of the OX40 agonist ivuxolimab.

The CDR3, as DNA: TGCGCCAGCAGCCCCCCCCCAGGACAACAAAATCCCTACGAGCAGTACTTC. Translation gives CASSPPPGQQNPYEQYF. The chain combines TRBV5-1 with TRBJ2-7, with a weak D call TRBD1 (5 bases). CDR1 is SGHRS and CDR2 is YFSETQ in the germline V gene. The CDR3 runs 17 residues. V was shortened by 4 bases and J by 2 bases, with 22 bases between the two germline ends.